The 26 T cell receptor beta chains below all came from one sample that was sequenced in a study of regulatory T cells in long-lasting Graves disease. Time point meaning: newly diagnosed GD, antithyroid drugs for less than 3 months. Extracted RNA from PBMCs served as the source of the TCR library. iRepertoire HTBI primers and Arm-PCR of CDR3 regions built TCR beta libraries. TCRdb recomputed calls from the multiplex PCR reads with MiXCR, one row per CDR3 protein. The profile shows 450,000 to 700,000 distinct CDR3 sequences, 13% of them singletons. These same data were also listed under a study on T cells in Graves' hyperthyroidism and ophthalmopathy.

The sequencing used peripheral blood mononuclear cells (PBMCs), collected at new diagnosis, from a patient treated with antithyroid drugs. The source of these receptors is a man younger than 40 with Graves disease.

This clonotype was counted only a few times. The chain is built from TRBV30 and TRBJ2-7; TRBD1 might be the D (7 bases). Deletions cut 8 bases from V and 2 bases from J, with 10 bases between. CDR1 is GTSNPN, CDR2 SVGIG, per germline (reference sequence). CDR3 length: 11 residues. The CDR3 DNA follows: TGTGCCGGAGGGGGCACCTACGAGCAGTACTTC. Amino acid sequence: CAGGGTYEQYF.

A word on this clonotype: This clone may be a read error of a much larger clone one base away. The J gene is TRBJ2-3, the V gene TRBV3-1; the D gene is possibly TRBD1 (7 bases). This CDR3 contains 14 residues. Germline V gene sequence: CDR1 LGHDT, CDR2 YNNKEL (reference sequence). CDR3 nucleotides: TGTGCCAGCAGCCGCAGTCGGGGGACAGAGACGCAGTATTTT. It encodes CASSRSRGTETQYF.

In its sample, this clonotype was seen many times. V is TRBV29-1 and J is TRBJ1-2; weak D call: TRBD1 (6 bases). Germline V CDR1 and CDR2: SQVTM, ANQGSEA. The CDR3 has 13 amino acids. Trimming took 3 bases from V and 8 from J, leaving 16 bases between them. The CDR3 bases are TGCAGCGTTGATTGGGGGCCGGGAGGGGGCTACACCTTC. This gives the protein CSVDWGPGGGYTF.

On this clonotype: A single base separates this from a much larger clone, so it may be a read error. The J gene is TRBJ1-1, the V gene TRBV9; D ambiguous. Germline CDR1 is SGDLS and CDR2 is YYNGEE. This CDR3 has 15 residues. DNA of the CDR3: TGTGCCAGCAGCGTAGTAGGCAGGCAAAACACTGAAGCTTCCTTT. Encoded protein: CASSVVGRQNTEASF.

This clonotype was seen a few times. This chain links TRBV5-1 with TRBJ2-2; 8 positions agree with TRBD1. V was clipped by 7 bases and J by 4 bases; unmatched bases: 6. There are 14 residues in the CDR3. Germline V CDR1 and CDR2: SGHRS, YFSETQ. CDR3: CASGQGATTGELFF. The CDR3 DNA is TGCGCCAGCGGGCAGGGGGCGACCACCGGGGAGCTGTTTTTT.

This clonotype was seen a few times. J is TRBJ2-1 and V is TRBV5-1; 11 bases are shared with TRBD2. V trimming: 1 base; J trimming: 6 bases; junction bases outside the gene matches: 3. The CDR3 runs to 15 residues. Germline V gene data show CDR1 as SGHRS and CDR2 as YFSETQ. The CDR3 nucleotides read TGCGCCAGCAGCTTGAGCACTAGCGGGGGCAATGAGCAGTTCTTC. It yields the protein CASSLSTSGGNEQFF.

V usage is TRBV12-5 and J usage is TRBJ2-4, with TRBD2 matching 7 bases. Trimming removed 5 bases from V and 1 base from J; junction bases left unmatched: 2. Germline V gene lookup returns CDR1 LGHNT and CDR2 FRNRAP. The CDR3 runs to 14 residues. The CDR3 is CASGLGGAKNIQYF. As DNA, the CDR3 is TGTGCTAGTGGTCTGGGAGGGGCCAAAAACATTCAGTACTTC. The variable domain in full, completed from reference TRBV12-5 and TRBJ2-4, reads DARVTQTPRHKVTEMGQEVTMRCQPILGHNTVFWYRQTMMQGLELLAYFRNRAPLDDSGMPKDRFSAEMPDATLATLKIQPSEPRDSAVYFCASGLGGAKNIQYFGAGTRLSVL.

In regard to this clonotype: A single base separates this from a much larger clone, so it may be a read error. The CDR3 ends on some other residue instead of the conserved phenylalanine or tryptophan, so this is likely a read error. The chain is built from TRBV27 and TRBJ2-7; D gene unclear. Germline loops: CDR1 MNHEY, CDR2 SMNVEV (reference sequence). Trimming left V 5 bases short and J 1 base short, with 18 bases between. The CDR3 consists of 16 residues. The DNA of the CDR3 is TGTGCCAGCAGTGTGCAACGACCCGAAGAATCCTACGAGCAGTACTCC. It is translated as CASSVQRPEESYEQYS.

This clonotype was detected ten times or more. J is TRBJ2-2 and V is TRBV6-1; D is possibly TRBD1 (6 bases). Trimming left V 5 bases short and J 2 bases short, with 12 bases between. This CDR3 is built from 15 residues. From germline, CDR1 is MNHNS and CDR2 SASEGT. CDR3 loop: CASSQRTVNTGELFF. CDR3 in DNA: TGTGCCAGCAGTCAGAGGACAGTTAACACCGGGGAGCTGTTTTTT.

This clonotype was observed a handful of times. The rearrangement joins TRBV27 to TRBJ1-4, with a possible D match to TRBD1 (5 bases). V lost 5 bases and J 7 bases, leaving 17 bases between the germline ends. The CDR3 runs 15 residues. CDR1 is MNHEY and CDR2 is SMNVEV in the germline V gene (reference sequence). The CDR3 bases are TGTGCCAGCAGTCCAGGCAGGGCGTGGGGTGAAAAACTGTTTTTT. This sequence encodes CASSPGRAWGEKLFF.

This clonotype was seen many times. The V gene is TRBV2, the J gene TRBJ2-1, with D perhaps given as TRBD1 or TRBD2 (5 bases each). The tail of the sequence fits TRBJ2-5 better, so the J call may be wrong. The germline V gene encodes CDR1 SNHLY and CDR2 FYNNEI. The CDR3 is 14 amino acids. The DNA of the CDR3 is TGTGCCAGCAGCCCGGGACCCGTGGGGGAGACCCAGTACTTC. This sequence encodes CASSPGPVGETQYF.

This clonotype showed up many times. J is TRBJ2-5 and V is TRBV12-5, with TRBD2 matching 10 bases. CDR1 LGHNT and CDR2 FRNRAP come from the germline V gene. This CDR3 has 15 amino acids. The V segment lost 1 base and the J segment 3 bases; nucleotides outside the gene matches: 2. CDR3 coding DNA: TGTGCTAGTGGTTTGGATCTAGCGGGAGAAGAGACCCAGTACTTC. Protein: CASGLDLAGEETQYF. Filled out from reference TRBV12-5 and TRBJ2-5, the complete variable domain reads DARVTQTPRHKVTEMGQEVTMRCQPILGHNTVFWYRQTMMQGLELLAYFRNRAPLDDSGMPKDRFSAEMPDATLATLKIQPSEPRDSAVYFCASGLDLAGEETQYFGPGTRLLVL.

A single count supports this clonotype. The chain recombines TRBV11-2 with TRBJ2-4; 10 bases fit TRBD2. J gave up 13 bases and V 4 bases, and 13 bases lay outside the gene matches. There are 15 residues in the CDR3. Germline V gives CDR1 SGHAT, CDR2 FQNNGV. The CDR3 loop reads CASSSLAGAYNEQYF. The CDR3 DNA is TGTGCCAGCAGCTCCCTAGCGGGAGCTTACAATGAGCAGTACTTC. Drawing the rest from reference TRBV11-2 and TRBJ2-4, the complete variable domain is EAGVAQSPRYKIIEKRQSVAFWCNPISGHATLYWYQQILGQGPKLLIQFQNNGVVDDSQLPKDRFSAERLKGVDSTLKIQPAKLEDSAVYLCASSSLAGAYNEQYFGAGTRLSVL.

The chain is built from TRBV27 and TRBJ1-1; the D gene is possibly TRBD1 (5 bases). V was pared by 6 bases and J by 8 bases, with 16 bases between. The germline CDR1 and CDR2 sequences are MNHEY and SMNVEV (reference sequence). The CDR3 loop spans 13 amino acids. As DNA, the CDR3 is TGTGCCAGCAGCCCGTTGGGGGATCGGGAAGCTTTCTTT. The encoded protein is CASSPLGDREAFF.

This clonotype has ten or more counts. The rearrangement links TRBV20-1 to TRBJ2-7; 8 positions agree with TRBD2. The junction had 5 bases not matched to a gene; V was cut back by 1 base and J by 0 bases. The CDR3 length is 15 residues. Germline CDR1 DFQATT, CDR2 SNEGSKA (reference sequence). CDR3 protein: CSARGWLAGSYEQYF. CDR3 nucleotide sequence: TGCAGTGCTAGAGGTTGGCTAGCGGGCTCCTACGAGCAGTACTTC.

This clonotype occurred many times. The V and J genes are TRBV5-1 and TRBJ1-3; weak D call: TRBD1 (5 bases). The V end lost 5 bases, the J end lost 0 bases, and 12 bases lay between the germline ends. The CDR3 extends over 15 amino acids. Germline V lookup: CDR1 SGHRS, CDR2 YFSETQ. In DNA, the CDR3 is TGCGCCAGCAGTCCGGACACGAGCTCTGGAAACACCATATATTTT. This translates into CASSPDTSSGNTIYF.

There are many counts of this clonotype. V gene TRBV2 combines with J gene TRBJ1-3; 7 nucleotides match TRBD1. The trim removed 6 bases at V and 3 bases at J, leaving 11 bases unmatched. CDR1 is SNHLY and CDR2 is FYNNEI in the germline V gene. The CDR3 is 16 amino acids. The CDR3 loop reads CASSEGTASSGNTIYF. The CDR3 DNA sequence: TGTGCCAGCAGCGAGGGGACAGCGAGTAGTGGAAACACCATATATTTT.

This clonotype was seen many times. This chain connects TRBV10-1 to TRBJ2-1, with D perhaps TRBD2 (6 bases). This CDR3 spans 14 amino acids. V was clipped by 4 bases and J by 5 bases, with 12 bases between them. Germline CDR1 and CDR2: WNHNN and SYGVQD (reference sequence). The CDR3 nucleotides are TGCGCCAGCAGTGCTGAGCGGGTGGACAATGAGCAGTTCTTC. Translation gives CASSAERVDNEQFF.

This clonotype was recorded at least ten times. The chain has TRBV10-3 and TRBJ1-1; no reliable D call. V lost 6 bases and J lost 2, with 10 bases in between. CDR1 is ENHRY and CDR2 is SYGVKD in the germline V gene. This CDR3 has 13 residues. The DNA of the CDR3 is TGTGCCATCAGCGGTCGACCCAACACTGAAGCTTTCTTT. This translates into CAISGRPNTEAFF.

The V call is TRBV7-9, the J call TRBJ2-7, with 7 positions matching TRBD1. The ends lost 4 bases at V and 0 bases at J; junction bases unmatched: 6. Germline V gives CDR1 SEHNR, CDR2 FQNEAQ (reference sequence). The CDR3 has 15 amino acids. Here the CDR3 DNA reads TGTGCCAGCAGCTCTATCGACAGGGACTCCTACGAGCAGTACTTC. This codes for CASSSIDRDSYEQYF.

The sample holds many counts of this clonotype. The rearrangement joins TRBV5-4 to TRBJ2-7; 12 positions agree with TRBD2. CDR3 length equals 17 residues. V dropped 4 bases and J dropped 4; count of bases not matched to a gene: 12. CDR1 is SGHNT and CDR2 is YYREEE in the germline V gene (reference sequence). DNA for the CDR3: TGTGCCAGCAGCCCTTTCGGCCCTAGCGGGAGGGCTTACGAGCAGTACTTC. Residues: CASSPFGPSGRAYEQYF. The whole variable domain, remainder taken from reference TRBV5-4 and TRBJ2-7, is ETGVTQSPTHLIKTRGQQVTLRCSSQSGHNTVSWYQQALGQGPQFIFQYYREEENGRGNFPPRFSGLQFPNYSSELNVNALELDDSALYLCASSPFGPSGRAYEQYFGPGTRLTVT.

This clonotype has at least ten counts. The rearrangement uses TRBV6-1 and TRBJ2-2; 9 nucleotides agree with TRBD1. The germline V gene encodes CDR1 MNHNS and CDR2 SASEGT. J lost 5 bases, V lost 4 bases, and 8 bases had no gene match. The CDR3 is 16 amino acids. In DNA form, the CDR3 reads TGTGCCAGCAGTGCCTCGGACAGGGGCAGGACCGGGGAGCTGTTTTTT. Protein product: CASSASDRGRTGELFF.

This clonotype was recorded many times. The V call is TRBV25-1, the J call TRBJ1-1, with D perhaps TRBD1 (6 bases). The CDR3 loop spans 13 amino acids. Germline-derived CDR1 and CDR2 are MGHDK and SYGVNS. Trimming pared 6 bases from V and 6 bases from J, leaving 14 bases between. The chain's CDR3 is CASRLGAYPEAFF. CDR3 coding DNA: TGTGCCAGCAGGTTGGGGGCGTACCCTGAAGCTTTCTTT.

The table lists this clonotype with a few counts. The rearrangement links TRBV2 to TRBJ2-7, with D unresolved. CDR3 size: 15 residues. V was shortened by 6 bases and J by 2 bases, with 17 bases between the two germline ends. Germline values: CDR1 SNHLY, CDR2 FYNNEI. The CDR3 DNA reads as TGTGCCAGCAGAAAAACCCAAGGTACGGCCTACGAGCAGTACTTC. Amino acids: CASRKTQGTAYEQYF.

There are many counts of this clonotype. The gene calls are TRBV7-2 and TRBJ1-5; D call uncertain. This CDR3 has 13 amino acids. CDR1 is SGHTA and CDR2 is FQGNSA in the germline V gene. V was pared by 1 base and J by 7 bases, with 8 bases between. CDR3 in amino acids: CASSLVGSQPQHF. The CDR3 coding sequence is TGTGCCAGCAGCTTAGTGGGTTCACAGCCCCAGCATTTT.

This clonotype has a handful of counts. The V gene is TRBV20-1, the J gene TRBJ2-2; TRBD2 matches at 10 bases. V lost 5 bases to trimming and J lost 4 bases; unmatched junction nucleotides: 4. The V gene's germline CDR1 is DFQATT and CDR2 SNEGSKA (reference sequence). This CDR3 region has 14 residues. The CDR3 bases are TGCAGTGCTCAGCGACTAGCGGGCACCGGGGAGCTGTTTTTT. Its translation is CSAQRLAGTGELFF.